This T cell receptor beta chain was sequenced in a study of T cell repertoires in cytomegalovirus infection. The overall study: Signatures in public TCR beta sequences pointed to both CMV infection and matching HLA type.

This clonotype was counted at least ten times. What it binds is not known. The CDR3 is made up of 16 amino acids. Germline V gene data show CDR1 as SGHTA and CDR2 as FQGNSA. The J segment lost 1 base and the V segment lost 1 base, leaving 7 bases of the junction unmatched. A single record per CDR3 protein comes from TCRdb applying MiXCR to the reads. The sample contains about 260,000 distinct CDR3 sequences, around 13% of which appear only once. Study-wide results and caveats: Within the response measured ex vivo, HLA-C-restricted CMV-specific TCR beta clonotypes were dominant. CMV carriers with the relevant HLA were identified by cumulative public TCR beta family frequency.

The sequence was obtained from a human donor in good health (CMV status not recorded). Some clones in this sample may be carry-over from other donors' samples. Sequencing used PBMCs. The chain recombines TRBV7-2 with TRBJ2-7; 7 bases are shared with TRBD1. CDR3 in amino acids: CASSLVSGTDSYEQYF. The CDR3 DNA follows: TGTGCCAGCAGCTTAGTATCCGGGACAGATTCCTACGAGCAGTACTTC. Full variable domain (missing parts from reference TRBV7-2 and TRBJ2-7): GAGVSQSPSNKVTEKGKDVELRCDPISGHTALYWYRQSLGQGLEFLIYFQGNSAPDKSGLPSDRFSAERTGGSVSTLTIQRTQQEDSAVYLCASSLVSGTDSYEQYFGPGTRLTVT.